This paragraph covers one TCR beta chain sequence. The entry originates in a study of blood T cell repertoires in COVID-19. As for the study in general: Spain, Italy and the United States supplied samples that represented acute and convalescent COVID-19. T cells, B-cell-depleted T cells, or PBMCs provided the cDNA or gDNA that served as material.

Produced via immunoSEQ multiplex PCR; TCRdb's table is partial and in-frame only. The sample lists 75,000 to 90,000 clones; roughly 78% were seen once. Trimming cost V 6 bases and J 3 bases, with 17 bases left between them. CDR1 LNHDA and CDR2 SQIVND come from the germline V gene (reference sequence). This CDR3 region has 16 residues. What was sequenced was peripheral blood. This clonotype originated in a man aged 60 to 75 with COVID-19, enrolled during active disease. The chain joins TRBV19 to TRBJ2-2, with a weak D call TRBD1 (5 bases). CDR3 protein: CASSPARAADTGELFF. CDR3 coding DNA: TGTGCCAGTAGCCCAGCCAGGGCGGCTGACACCGGGGAGCTGTTTTTT.